This T cell receptor (beta chain) was profiled in a study of Tregs in tolerant kidney transplant recipients. The repertoire was sequenced with immunoSEQ multiplex PCR; TCRdb's copy has only in-frame clones and lacks some. The sample lists around 50,000 clones, around 83% occurring once. Thawed PBMCs were FACS-sorted into unstimulated CD4+CD25+CD127- regulatory T cells, CD4+CD25- non-regulatory cells, CD4 and CD8 cells. The CDR3 covers 13 residues. V was trimmed by 6 bases and J by 4 bases, leaving 9 bases between them. Germline CDR1 and CDR2: MNHEY and SMNVEV (reference sequence). Study findings and constraints: The most relevant donor-specific Treg TCRbeta repertoire apparently came from expansion with activated donor B cells. Biological reproducibility was not directly addressed in this study. Validation in larger populations is needed because few patients were studied.

This clone occurred a few times. What it binds is not known. The sample was CD4+ T cells from blood. The chain is built from TRBV27 and TRBJ2-2; D is unresolved. This receptor was identified in a human donor in good health. CDR3 coding DNA: TGTGCCAGCAGACCCAGACCCACCGGGGAGCTGTTTTTT. Amino acid sequence: CASRPRPTGELFF.